The next 13 T cell receptor beta chains were all read from a single sample in a study of T cell responses to AZD1222 COVID-19 vaccine. Repertoires were generated with immunoSEQ multiplex PCR, while TCRdb's copy carries only in-frame clones and drops some. The data show 150,000 to 200,000 clones, 85% to 90% seen once. Specimen: peripheral blood, collected on day 0 of AZD1222 vaccination. The receptors originated from an adult in good health.

The chain employs TRBV5-1 and TRBJ2-1; TRBD2 agrees at 9 bases. CDR3 length: 16 residues. Germline V gene data show CDR1 as SGHRS and CDR2 as YFSETQ. V lost 5 bases, J lost 12 bases, and 18 bases stayed unmatched. The CDR3 is CASSQGSQRGASVQFF. In DNA, the CDR3 is TGCGCCAGCAGTCAAGGGTCTCAGCGGGGGGCCTCAGTGCAGTTCTTC.

The chain links TRBV7-2 to TRBJ2-3; 9 nucleotides match TRBD2. The CDR3 covers 16 residues. J lost 1 base, V lost 5 bases, and 7 bases had no gene match. Germline assignment: CDR1 SGHTA and CDR2 FQGNSA. The CDR3 is CASSLRGGAGTDTQYF. The CDR3 region has the DNA TGTGCCAGCAGCCTGCGGGGGGGCGCAGGCACAGATACGCAGTATTTT.

This chain joins TRBV6-4 and TRBJ2-2, with D hard to call. Trimming took off 0 bases at V and 4 bases at J, with 18 bases between the two ends. The germline V gene encodes CDR1 MRHNA and CDR2 SNTAGT. The CDR3 spans 18 residues. The CDR3 coding sequence is TGTGCCAGCAGTGACTCTTTTCACAGTTTTTTCACCACCGGGGAGCTGTTTTTT. It is translated as CASSDSFHSFFTTGELFF.

Only a few counts were recorded for this clone. This chain joins TRBV4-1 and TRBJ1-2; TRBD1 agrees at 9 bases. This CDR3 region has 16 residues. V lost 7 bases to trimming and J lost 4 bases; unmatched junction nucleotides: 13. The V gene's germline CDR1 is MGHRA and CDR2 YSYEKL. CDR3 sequence: CASTASPGQGLYGYTF. In nucleotides, the CDR3 is TGCGCCAGCACCGCCAGCCCGGGACAGGGCCTCTATGGCTACACCTTC.

This chain uses TRBV28 with TRBJ1-6; D unclear. The CDR3 loop spans 18 amino acids. V dropped 4 bases and J dropped 9 bases, with 25 bases sitting between them. Per germline, CDR1 MDHEN and CDR2 SYDVKM. CDR3 in DNA: TGTGCCAGCAGTTCCCCCCAGATCGCCACGACGATGGGTTCACCCCTCCACTTT. Translated, it gives CASSSPQIATTMGSPLHF.

This chain links TRBV24-1 with TRBJ2-3; D may be TRBD2 (5 bases). Per the germline V gene, CDR1 is KGHDR and CDR2 is SFDVKD. The ends were cut back, 1 base at V and 2 bases at J, with 12 bases in the middle. CDR3 length: 16 amino acids. CDR3 nucleotide sequence: TGTGCCACCAGTGATTTTAGAGGACTCATCACAGATACGCAGTATTTT. Translating gives CATSDFRGLITDTQYF.

The rearrangement uses TRBV6-5 and TRBJ2-1; a possible D gene is TRBD2 (5 bases). Trimming removed 6 bases from V and 2 bases from J, with 14 bases in between. The CDR3 covers 15 residues. CDR1 is MNHEY and CDR2 is SVGAGI in the germline V gene. CDR3 loop: CASRPRTGTYNEQFF. The CDR3 nucleotides read TGTGCCAGCAGGCCCCGGACGGGGACCTACAATGAGCAGTTCTTC.

The chain combines TRBV7-6 with TRBJ2-2, with 9 bases identical to TRBD2. CDR3 length: 17 residues. Germline-derived CDR1 and CDR2 are SGHVS and FNYEAQ. J was trimmed by 1 base and V by 0 bases; bases with no gene match: 3. CDR3 protein: CASSLAMTSGNTGELFF. CDR3 coding DNA: TGTGCCAGCAGCTTAGCGATGACTAGCGGGAACACCGGGGAGCTGTTTTTT.

The rearrangement uses TRBV19 and TRBJ1-2; TRBD1 is a possible D gene (6 bases). V shed 10 bases and J shed 4 bases, with 16 bases lying between them. The germline gives CDR1 LNHDA, CDR2 SQIVND (reference sequence). This CDR3 comprises 13 residues. The CDR3 nucleotides are TGTGCCATAAAAGGCGGGACACTCTATGGCTACACCTTC. Its protein product is CAIKGGTLYGYTF.

The gene calls are TRBV18 and TRBJ1-6; D uncertain. V gave up 1 base and J gave up 10 bases, with 8 bases separating them. Per germline, CDR1 KGHSH and CDR2 LQKENI. The CDR3 has 13 amino acids. The CDR3 bases are TGTGCCAGCTCACCACAGGGTTCGTCACCCCTCCACTTT. It specifies CASSPQGSSPLHF.

The chain recombines TRBV5-5 with TRBJ2-1, with a possible D match to TRBD2 (5 bases). From germline, CDR1 is SGHKS and CDR2 YYEKEE (reference sequence). V was pared by 0 bases and J by 2 bases, with 9 bases between. The CDR3 extends over 15 amino acids. DNA for the CDR3: TGTGCCAGCAGCTTGGCAGCGGACCCCTACAATGAGCAGTTCTTC. Amino acids: CASSLAADPYNEQFF.

The chain combines TRBV7-9 with TRBJ1-2; TRBD1 might be the D (6 bases). Germline V gene sequence: CDR1 SEHNR, CDR2 FQNEAQ (reference sequence). The CDR3 extends over 14 amino acids. The V end lost 5 bases, the J end lost 5 bases, and 15 bases lay between the germline ends. CDR3 protein: CASSDIRQAYGYTF. As DNA, the CDR3 is TGTGCCAGCAGCGACATCCGACAGGCTTATGGCTACACCTTC.

The chain combines TRBV25-1 with TRBJ2-1; 8 bases line up with TRBD1. Trimming removed 4 bases from V and 6 bases from J; junction bases left unmatched: 8. The CDR3 extends over 15 amino acids. Germline lookup yields CDR1 MGHDK and CDR2 SYGVNS. CDR3 DNA sequence: TGTGCCAGCAGTGCCGACCAGACAGGGGCCAATGAGCAGTTCTTC. Protein product: CASSADQTGANEQFF.